The clone carrying this TCR beta chain was counted many times. The data were taken from a study of neurological immune-mediated disorders. This sample's time point: longitudinal time-point 1 (baseline). CDR3 length: 15 residues. The germline CDR1 and CDR2 sequences are MNHNY and SVGAGI (reference sequence). Between the trimmed V and J ends, which lost 2 bases and 0 bases, there was a span of 10 bases. A 10-nucleotide random UMI tagged transcripts in template-switch 5'RACE cDNA synthesis. In TCRdb, the 5' RACE reads were re-called with MiXCR into one record per CDR3 protein. The sample yields about 57,000 distinct CDR3 sequences, about 10% seen once.

The sequencing input was PBMCs. This receptor was taken from a male donor with HTLV-1-associated myelopathy (HAM/TSP). The rearrangement uses TRBV6-6 and TRBJ1-2; perhaps TRBD1 as D (5 bases). The CDR3, as DNA: TGTGCCAGCAGTTACCAGGGATCGGCTAACTATGGCTACACCTTC. Its protein product is CASSYQGSANYGYTF.